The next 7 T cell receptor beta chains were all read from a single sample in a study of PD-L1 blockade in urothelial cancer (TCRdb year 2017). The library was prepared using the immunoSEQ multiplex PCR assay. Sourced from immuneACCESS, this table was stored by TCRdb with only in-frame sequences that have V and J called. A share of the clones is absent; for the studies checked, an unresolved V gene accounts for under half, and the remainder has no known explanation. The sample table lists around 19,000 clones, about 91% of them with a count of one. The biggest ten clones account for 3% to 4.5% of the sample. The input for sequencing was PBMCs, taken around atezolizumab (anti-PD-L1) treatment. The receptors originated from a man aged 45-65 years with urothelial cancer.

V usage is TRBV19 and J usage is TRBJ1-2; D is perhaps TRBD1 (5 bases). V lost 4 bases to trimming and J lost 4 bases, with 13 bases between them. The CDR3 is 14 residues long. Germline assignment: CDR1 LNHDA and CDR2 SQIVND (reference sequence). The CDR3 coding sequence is TGTGCCAGTAGTACAAGCGACAGCCTCTATGGCTACACCTTC. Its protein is CASSTSDSLYGYTF.

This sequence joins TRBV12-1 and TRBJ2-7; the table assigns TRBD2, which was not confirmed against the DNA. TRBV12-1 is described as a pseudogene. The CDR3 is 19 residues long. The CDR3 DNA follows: TGTGCCAGCAGCTCTTTGTCGGTCCCGAGCGGGACGAGTATCCACGAGCAGTACTTC. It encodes CASSSLSVPSGTSIHEQYF.

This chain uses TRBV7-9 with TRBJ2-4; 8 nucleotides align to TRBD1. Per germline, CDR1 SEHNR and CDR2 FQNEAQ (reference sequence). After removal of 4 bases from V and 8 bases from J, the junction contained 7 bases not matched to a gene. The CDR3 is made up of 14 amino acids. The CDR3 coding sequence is TGTGCCAGCAGCTCCGGACAGGGATGGCACATTCAGTACTTC. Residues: CASSSGQGWHIQYF.

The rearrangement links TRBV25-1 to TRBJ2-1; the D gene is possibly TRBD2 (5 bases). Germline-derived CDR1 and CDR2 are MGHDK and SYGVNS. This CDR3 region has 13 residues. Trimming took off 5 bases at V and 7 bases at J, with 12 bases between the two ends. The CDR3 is CASSREIENEQFF. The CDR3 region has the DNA TGTGCCAGCAGTAGGGAGATAGAGAATGAGCAGTTCTTC.

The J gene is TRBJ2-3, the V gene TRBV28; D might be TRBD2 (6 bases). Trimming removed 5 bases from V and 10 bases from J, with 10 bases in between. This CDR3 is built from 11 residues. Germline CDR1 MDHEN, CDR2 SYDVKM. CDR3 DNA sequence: TGTGCCAGCAGTCCATCGGGGGCGCAGTATTTT. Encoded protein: CASSPSGAQYF.

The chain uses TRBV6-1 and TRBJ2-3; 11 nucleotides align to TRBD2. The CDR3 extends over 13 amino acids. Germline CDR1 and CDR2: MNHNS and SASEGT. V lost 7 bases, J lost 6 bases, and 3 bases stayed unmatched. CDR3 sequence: CASNLAGGDTQYF. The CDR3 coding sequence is TGTGCCAGCAATCTAGCGGGGGGTGATACGCAGTATTTT.

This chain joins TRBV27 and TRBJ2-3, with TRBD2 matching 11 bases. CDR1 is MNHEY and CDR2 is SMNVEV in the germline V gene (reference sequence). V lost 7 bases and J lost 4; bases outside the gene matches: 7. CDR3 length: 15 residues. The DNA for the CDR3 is TGTGCCAGCACCAAACTAGCGGGAGTAGCAGATACGCAGTATTTT. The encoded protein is CASTKLAGVADTQYF.